These T cell receptor beta chains were read from a single sample in a study of blood T cell repertoires in COVID-19. Only in-frame clones appear in the TCRdb table, and some are missing; sequencing was by immunoSEQ multiplex PCR. Of roughly 190,000 clones listed, approximately 84% are singletons. The sequencing input was PBMCs or T cells enriched from blood (not recorded which). Receptors originate from a woman under 40 who had recovered from COVID-19. Both conserved end residues are part of each CDR3. The order of the fields is CDR3 protein, CDR3 DNA, clone size, D gene, V gene, J gene. A D gene is named only where the DNA matches it firmly. Clone size is shown for a subset of rows, as once, few, many or a class of expanded clone.

cdr3_aa: CASSLGDFSYNEQFF; cdr3_nt: TGTGCCAGCAGCTTAGGAGATTTCTCCTACAATGAGCAGTTCTTC; clone_size: .; d_call: .; v_call: TRBV7-8; j_call: TRBJ2-1
cdr3_aa: CASSGGTSPGELFF; cdr3_nt: TGTGCCAGCAGCGGCGGGACTTCCCCCGGGGAGCTGTTTTTT; clone_size: .; d_call: .; v_call: TRBV3-1/TRBV3-2; j_call: TRBJ2-2
cdr3_aa: CASSRREADTQYF; cdr3_nt: TGTGCCAGCAGTCGGAGGGAGGCAGATACGCAGTATTTT; clone_size: .; d_call: .; v_call: TRBV27; j_call: TRBJ2-3
cdr3_aa: CASSPGGTGRYEQYF; cdr3_nt: TGTGCCAGCAGCCCTGGAGGGACAGGGAGGTACGAGCAGTACTTC; clone_size: .; d_call: TRBD1; v_call: TRBV28; j_call: TRBJ2-7
cdr3_aa: CASSLAGGPYEQYF; cdr3_nt: TGTGCCAGCAGCTTAGCGGGAGGCCCCTACGAGCAGTACTTC; clone_size: few; d_call: TRBD2; v_call: TRBV7-3; j_call: TRBJ2-7
cdr3_aa: CSVGAGGGRVTEAFF; cdr3_nt: TGCAGCGTTGGTGCGGGAGGAGGTCGGGTCACTGAAGCTTTCTTT; clone_size: .; d_call: .; v_call: TRBV29-1; j_call: TRBJ1-1
cdr3_aa: CASSMGTGEWTEAFF; cdr3_nt: TGTGCCAGTAGTATGGGGACAGGGGAGTGGACTGAAGCTTTCTTT; clone_size: .; d_call: TRBD1; v_call: TRBV19; j_call: TRBJ1-1
cdr3_aa: CASSNGQGAVQPQHF; cdr3_nt: TGTGCCAGCAGTAATGGACAGGGGGCCGTTCAGCCCCAGCATTTT; clone_size: .; d_call: TRBD1; v_call: TRBV2; j_call: TRBJ1-5
cdr3_aa: CASSVREEKLFF; cdr3_nt: TGTGCCAGCAGCGTCCGGGAAGAAAAACTGTTTTTT; clone_size: few; d_call: .; v_call: TRBV7-9; j_call: TRBJ1-4
cdr3_aa: CEAGGDTGELFF; cdr3_nt: TGTGAGGCAGGGGGTGACACCGGGGAGCTGTTTTTT; clone_size: .; d_call: TRBD1; v_call: TRBV5-4; j_call: TRBJ2-2
cdr3_aa: CASSLGSPGRTGELFF; cdr3_nt: TGTGCCAGCAGTTTAGGGTCTCCAGGGAGGACCGGGGAGCTGTTTTTT; clone_size: .; d_call: .; v_call: TRBV28; j_call: TRBJ2-2
cdr3_aa: CASSQGASGSREETQYF; cdr3_nt: TGTGCCAGCAGCCAAGGGGCTAGCGGGAGTCGAGAGGAGACCCAGTACTTC; clone_size: .; d_call: TRBD2; v_call: TRBV4-2; j_call: TRBJ2-5
cdr3_aa: CASSPGGKTYEQYF; cdr3_nt: TGTGCCAGCAGCCCCGGCGGGAAGACCTACGAGCAGTACTTC; clone_size: .; d_call: .; v_call: TRBV28; j_call: TRBJ2-7
cdr3_aa: CASSQGVTEGFQYF; cdr3_nt: TGTGCCAGCAGCCAAGGGGTCACAGAGGGTTTTCAGTACTTC; clone_size: .; d_call: .; v_call: TRBV4-2; j_call: TRBJ2-4
cdr3_aa: CASSWDRGTDTQYF; cdr3_nt: TGTGCCAGCAGCTGGGACAGGGGAACAGATACGCAGTATTTT; clone_size: .; d_call: TRBD1; v_call: TRBV5-6; j_call: TRBJ2-3
cdr3_aa: CASRSGLATNEKLFF; cdr3_nt: TGTGCCAGCAGGTCAGGGTTAGCAACTAATGAAAAACTGTTTTTT; clone_size: .; d_call: .; v_call: TRBV7-2; j_call: TRBJ1-4
cdr3_aa: CASSQRSVGLSYNEQFF; cdr3_nt: TGTGCCAGCAGTCAACGGAGTGTCGGACTCTCCTACAATGAGCAGTTCTTC; clone_size: .; d_call: .; v_call: TRBV27; j_call: TRBJ2-1
cdr3_aa: CASTAGWDRGETQYF; cdr3_nt: TGTGCCAGCACCGCCGGGTGGGATCGGGGAGAGACCCAGTACTTC; clone_size: .; d_call: .; v_call: TRBV9; j_call: TRBJ2-5
cdr3_aa: CASIGPLGRSEQYF; cdr3_nt: TGTGCCAGCATAGGGCCGCTTGGGAGAAGCGAGCAGTACTTC; clone_size: .; d_call: .; v_call: TRBV28; j_call: TRBJ2-7
cdr3_aa: CASSTWTGHGVITTEAFF; cdr3_nt: TGTGCCAGTAGTACCTGGACAGGGCACGGGGTAATAACCACTGAAGCTTTCTTT; clone_size: .; d_call: TRBD1; v_call: TRBV19; j_call: TRBJ1-1
cdr3_aa: CASSFGRAQETQYF; cdr3_nt: TGTGCCAGCAGTTTCGGCAGGGCTCAAGAGACCCAGTACTTC; clone_size: .; d_call: .; v_call: TRBV27; j_call: TRBJ2-5
cdr3_aa: CASSSPISREGPTGELFF; cdr3_nt: TGTGCCAGCAGTTCCCCCATCAGCCGGGAGGGCCCCACCGGGGAGCTGTTTTTT; clone_size: .; d_call: TRBD2; v_call: TRBV28; j_call: TRBJ2-2
cdr3_aa: CASSLTGSRGQAIQETQYF; cdr3_nt: TGTGCCAGCAGCTTAACTGGTTCCCGAGGACAAGCTATTCAAGAGACCCAGTACTTC; clone_size: .; d_call: .; v_call: TRBV7-3; j_call: TRBJ2-5
cdr3_aa: CASSYAGRVDTQYF; cdr3_nt: TGTGCCAGCAGTTACGCAGGGAGGGTAGATACGCAGTATTTT; clone_size: .; d_call: TRBD2; v_call: TRBV6-2/TRBV6-3; j_call: TRBJ2-3
cdr3_aa: CASRPQGMHYNEQFF; cdr3_nt: TGTGCCAGCAGACCACAGGGGATGCACTACAATGAGCAGTTCTTC; clone_size: .; d_call: TRBD1; v_call: TRBV6-5; j_call: TRBJ2-1
cdr3_aa: CASSQGRAGGSYNEQFF; cdr3_nt: TGCGCCAGCAGCCAAGGCAGAGCGGGGGGGTCCTACAATGAGCAGTTCTTC; clone_size: .; d_call: TRBD2; v_call: TRBV4-1; j_call: TRBJ2-1
cdr3_aa: CASSTGTGVEKLFF; cdr3_nt: TGTGCCAGCAGCACCGGGACAGGGGTTGAAAAACTGTTTTTT; clone_size: .; d_call: TRBD1; v_call: TRBV5-6; j_call: TRBJ1-4
cdr3_aa: CAISGTGGPLEQYF; cdr3_nt: TGTGCCATCAGTGGGACAGGGGGCCCCCTGGAGCAGTACTTC; clone_size: once; d_call: TRBD1; v_call: TRBV10-3; j_call: TRBJ2-7
cdr3_aa: CASSAGTSGKGETQYF; cdr3_nt: TGTGCCAGCAGCGCGGGGACTAGCGGGAAGGGAGAGACCCAGTACTTC; clone_size: .; d_call: TRBD2; v_call: TRBV5-4; j_call: TRBJ2-5
cdr3_aa: CASRYRGQNYGYTF; cdr3_nt: TGTGCCAGCAGGTATAGGGGGCAGAACTATGGCTACACCTTC; clone_size: .; d_call: TRBD1; v_call: TRBV5-4; j_call: TRBJ1-2
cdr3_aa: CASSDPTLAGNNEQFF; cdr3_nt: TGTGCCAGCAGTGACCCGACACTAGCGGGTAACAATGAGCAGTTCTTC; clone_size: .; d_call: TRBD2; v_call: TRBV6-4; j_call: TRBJ2-1
cdr3_aa: CASSLPGGINYGYTF; cdr3_nt: TGTGCCAGCAGCCTTCCCGGGGGGATTAACTATGGCTACACCTTC; clone_size: .; d_call: .; v_call: TRBV7-2; j_call: TRBJ1-2
cdr3_aa: CASRLAANRETQYF; cdr3_nt: TGTGCCAGCCGACTAGCGGCGAATAGAGAGACCCAGTACTTC; clone_size: .; d_call: TRBD2; v_call: TRBV28; j_call: TRBJ2-5
cdr3_aa: CASSLGDRGTNEKLFF; cdr3_nt: TGTGCCAGCAGCTTAGGGGATAGGGGAACTAATGAAAAACTGTTTTTT; clone_size: .; d_call: .; v_call: TRBV7-9; j_call: TRBJ1-4
cdr3_aa: CASSDRLNYGYTF; cdr3_nt: TGTGCCAGCAGCGACAGGCTTAACTATGGCTACACCTTC; clone_size: .; d_call: .; v_call: TRBV5-5; j_call: TRBJ1-2
cdr3_aa: CASGPTSGFYEQYF; cdr3_nt: TGTGCCAGCGGGCCTACTAGCGGGTTCTACGAGCAGTACTTC; clone_size: .; d_call: TRBD2; v_call: TRBV11-2; j_call: TRBJ2-7
cdr3_aa: CSVHHRLAPETQYF; cdr3_nt: TGCAGCGTTCACCATAGACTAGCACCAGAGACCCAGTACTTC; clone_size: once; d_call: TRBD2; v_call: TRBV29-1; j_call: TRBJ2-5
cdr3_aa: CASSRPTSYTGELFF; cdr3_nt: TGTGCCAGCAGCCGCCCAACTAGTTACACCGGGGAGCTGTTTTTT; clone_size: .; d_call: .; v_call: TRBV5-4; j_call: TRBJ2-2
cdr3_aa: CASSEGAGGNTEAFF; cdr3_nt: TGTGCCAGCAGTGAAGGTGCAGGGGGGAACACTGAAGCTTTCTTT; clone_size: .; d_call: TRBD1; v_call: TRBV6-1; j_call: TRBJ1-1
cdr3_aa: CASSEFMGQGFYGYTF; cdr3_nt: TGCGCCAGCAGTGAATTTATGGGACAGGGCTTCTATGGCTACACCTTC; clone_size: .; d_call: TRBD1; v_call: TRBV10-2; j_call: TRBJ1-2
cdr3_aa: CASSQRSSYNSPLHF; cdr3_nt: TGTGCCAGCAGCCAGCGGAGCTCCTATAATTCACCCCTCCACTTT; clone_size: once; d_call: .; v_call: TRBV3-1/TRBV3-2; j_call: TRBJ1-6
cdr3_aa: CASSQSGTGGPNYGYTF; cdr3_nt: TGTGCCAGCAGCCAATCCGGGACAGGGGGACCGAACTATGGCTACACCTTC; clone_size: .; d_call: TRBD1; v_call: TRBV3-1/TRBV3-2; j_call: TRBJ1-2